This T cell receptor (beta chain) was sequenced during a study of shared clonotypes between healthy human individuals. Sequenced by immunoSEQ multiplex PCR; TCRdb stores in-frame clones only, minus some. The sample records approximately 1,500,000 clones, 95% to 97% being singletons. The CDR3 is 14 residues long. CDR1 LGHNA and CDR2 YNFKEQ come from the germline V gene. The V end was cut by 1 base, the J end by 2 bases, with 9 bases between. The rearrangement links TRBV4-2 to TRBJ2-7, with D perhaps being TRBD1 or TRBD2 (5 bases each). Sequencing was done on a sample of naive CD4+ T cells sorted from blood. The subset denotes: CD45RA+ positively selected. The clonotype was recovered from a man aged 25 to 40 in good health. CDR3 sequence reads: CASSQGGFPYEQYF. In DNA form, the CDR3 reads TGTGCCAGCAGCCAAGGGGGGTTCCCCTACGAGCAGTACTTC.